Below, 24 T cell receptor beta chains from the same sample are listed, as sequenced in a study of vaccination effects on CD4 cells after COVID-19. After expansion with viral peptide pools in the ViraFEST assay, antigen-specific CD4+ T cells were sequenced. After less than 11 days in culture, the CD4+ T cells were isolated. Either the BNT162b2 or mRNA-1273 vaccine was given to participants in two doses. Antigens for these TCRs are unknown. The assay was immunoSEQ multiplex PCR, and TCRdb's table has in-frame clones only and misses some. This sample carries about 28,000 clones, less than 75% of them seen once, and the ten largest clones take more than 8.5%. Sequenced material: CD4+ T cells from PBMCs cultured with HCoV-NL63 spike peptides, taken after COVID-19 vaccination. These receptors all come from a human donor who received a COVID-19 vaccine.

This chain joins TRBV29-1 and TRBJ1-2, with D possibly TRBD1 on 6 matching bases. Germline-derived CDR1 and CDR2 are SQVTM and ANQGSEA. Trimming cost V 6 bases and J 3 bases, with 17 bases left between them. This CDR3 region has 14 residues. The CDR3 here is CSVEPQGVDYGYTF. For the CDR3, the DNA is TGCAGCGTCGAACCACAGGGTGTTGACTATGGCTACACCTTC.

This chain joins TRBV11-2 and TRBJ2-5; no reliable D call. V gave up 0 bases and J gave up 6 bases, with 11 bases separating them. Germline CDR1 SGHAT, CDR2 FQNNGV. The CDR3 sequence is 14 residues long. CDR3: CASSLDPSIKTQYF. In nucleotides, the CDR3 is TGTGCCAGCAGCTTAGATCCTAGTATCAAGACCCAGTACTTC. The full variable domain, rest sourced from reference TRBV11-2 and TRBJ2-5, is EAGVAQSPRYKIIEKRQSVAFWCNPISGHATLYWYQQILGQGPKLLIQFQNNGVVDDSQLPKDRFSAERLKGVDSTLKIQPAKLEDSAVYLCASSLDPSIKTQYFGPGTRLLVL.

The V and J genes are TRBV15 and TRBJ2-7, with a tentative D call TRBD1 (5 bases). This CDR3 contains 16 residues. V was trimmed by 1 base and J by 0 bases, leaving 13 bases between them. In germline, CDR1 is LNHNV, CDR2 YYDKDF (reference sequence). This chain's CDR3 is CATSRVTGPGSYEQYF. CDR3 sequence (DNA): TGTGCCACCAGCAGAGTAACAGGTCCGGGCTCCTACGAGCAGTACTTC.

In this sample, this clone turned up a few times. This chain uses TRBV4-2 with TRBJ2-7; 9 bases are shared with TRBD2. The germline CDR1 and CDR2 sequences are LGHNA and YNFKEQ. The CDR3 has 16 amino acids. The J segment lost 7 bases and the V segment lost 1 base, leaving 11 bases of the junction unmatched. Here the CDR3 DNA reads TGTGCCAGCAGCCAAGGAAGACATAGCGGGAGACGTGAGCAGTACTTC. It encodes CASSQGRHSGRREQYF.

J is TRBJ1-2 and V is TRBV6-2 or TRBV6-3; D gene uncertain. Trimming cost V 2 bases and J 3 bases, with 10 bases left between them. Germline CDR1 MNHEY, CDR2 SVGEGT. CDR3 length: 14 amino acids. DNA of the CDR3: TGTGCCAGCAGTTACCCGGCAAGATACTATGGCTACACCTTC. This gives the protein CASSYPARYYGYTF.

Judged by abundance, this clone is large. This chain joins TRBV2 and TRBJ1-1, with TRBD1 as a possible D gene (5 bases). V lost 10 bases to trimming and J lost 5 bases, with 20 bases between them. There are 14 residues in the CDR3. The germline V gene has CDR1 SNHLY and CDR2 FYNNEI. For the CDR3, the DNA is TGTGCCACAAAACAGCAGGGAGATTGGACTGAAGCTTTCTTT. This translates into CATKQQGDWTEAFF. The full variable domain, rest sourced from reference TRBV2 and TRBJ1-1, is EPEVTQTPSHQVTQMGQEVILRCVPISNHLYFYWYRQILGQKVEFLVSFYNNEISEKSEIFDDQFSVERPDGSNFTLKIRSTKLEDSAMYFCATKQQGDWTEAFFGQGTRLTVV.

The V and J genes are TRBV5-1 and TRBJ1-6; no definite D call. This CDR3 is 19 amino acids long. Germline-derived CDR1 and CDR2 are SGHRS and YFSETQ. Trimming left V 1 base short and J 7 bases short, with 24 bases between. In DNA, the CDR3 is TGCGCCAGCAGCTTGTCCATCTTCGTTGTCGCAGACAAAAATTCACCCCTCCACTTT. This encodes CASSLSIFVVADKNSPLHF.

The rearrangement joins TRBV5-4 to TRBJ1-4; D may be TRBD1 (6 bases). CDR3 length equals 16 residues. CDR1 is SGHNT and CDR2 is YYREEE in the germline V gene (reference sequence). Deletions cut 4 bases from V and 8 bases from J, with 21 bases between. The CDR3 sequence is CASSGGTGGISEKLFF. In nucleotides, the CDR3 is TGTGCCAGCAGCGGCGGGACGGGGGGCATAAGCGAAAAACTGTTTTTT.

Only one count was recorded for this clone. The V gene is TRBV6-5, the J gene TRBJ2-7; TRBD1 agrees at 7 bases. The germline CDR1 and CDR2 sequences are MNHEY and SVGAGI. The length of the CDR3 is 12 residues. V gave up 8 bases and J gave up 6 bases; unmatched junction bases: 7. The CDR3 DNA reads as TGTGCCAGCTTACGACAGGGCGGCGAGCAGTACTTC. This translates into CASLRQGGEQYF.

The CDR3 sequence is CSVRQGRETQYF. CDR3 nucleotide sequence: TGCAGCGTTCGACAGGGGAGGGAGACCCAGTACTTC. The chain is built from TRBV29-1 and TRBJ2-5; TRBD1 agrees at 8 bases. The CDR3 spans 12 residues. Germline V gene lookup returns CDR1 SQVTM and CDR2 ANQGSEA. V lost 5 bases to trimming and J lost 5 bases; unmatched junction nucleotides: 4.

The chain uses TRBV24-1 and TRBJ1-2, with D unresolved. Looked up from germline, CDR1 is KGHDR and CDR2 is SFDVKD. The CDR3 spans 16 residues. V was trimmed by 5 bases and J by 1 base, leaving 16 bases between them. CDR3 nucleotides: TGTGCCACCAGTGGCCCTGGGCAGGCCAGTAACTATGGCTACACCTTC. It translates to CATSGPGQASNYGYTF.

This chain uses TRBV7-2 with TRBJ2-7, with D perhaps TRBD1 (6 bases). The CDR3 contains 14 residues. V dropped 4 bases and J dropped 2 bases, with 12 bases sitting between them. CDR1 SGHTA and CDR2 FQGNSA come from the germline V gene. CDR3 loop: CASSSGGQTYEQYF. The CDR3 nucleotides read TGTGCCAGCAGCTCTGGAGGACAGACCTACGAGCAGTACTTC.

V usage is TRBV4-2 and J usage is TRBJ1-3; a weak D match, TRBD1 (6 bases). V lost 3 bases to trimming and J lost 0 bases, with 12 bases between them. CDR1 LGHNA and CDR2 YNFKEQ come from the germline V gene. This CDR3 has 16 amino acids. The CDR3 region has the DNA TGTGCCAGCAGCCAGGACAGACTCCTCTCTGGAAACACCATATATTTT. Translating it yields CASSQDRLLSGNTIYF.

V and J are TRBV10-3 and TRBJ2-3, with unresolved D. V lost 2 bases, J lost 0 bases, and 12 bases lay in between. Germline-derived CDR1 and CDR2 are ENHRY and SYGVKD. The length of the CDR3 is 16 residues. CDR3 DNA sequence: TGTGCCATCAGTGAGCCAGAGGCTAGTAGCACAGATACGCAGTATTTT. As protein: CAISEPEASSTDTQYF.

The rearrangement uses TRBV3-1 (or the pseudogene TRBV3-2) and TRBJ1-5, with D tentatively TRBD1 (6 bases). Trimming removed 1 base from V and 1 base from J, with 8 bases in between. The germline V gene encodes CDR1 LGHDT and CDR2 YNNKEL (reference sequence). The CDR3 covers 15 residues. The CDR3 here is CASSQGGASNQPQHF. CDR3 nucleotides: TGTGCCAGCAGCCAAGGGGGGGCAAGCAATCAGCCCCAGCATTTT.

By share, this clone counts as medium-sized. CDR3 in amino acids: CASSVDGLYEQYF. The DNA for the CDR3 is TGTGCCAGCAGCGTAGACGGTCTCTACGAGCAGTACTTC. The rearrangement joins TRBV9 to TRBJ2-7; D call uncertain. Germline V gene sequence: CDR1 SGDLS, CDR2 YYNGEE. This CDR3 contains 13 residues. With 0 bases removed from V and 3 bases from J, the gap between germline ends came to 7 bases.

V is TRBV18 and J is TRBJ1-1, with a tentative D call TRBD1 (6 bases). Germline CDR1 is KGHSH and CDR2 is LQKENI. The CDR3 spans 15 residues. V lost 3 bases and J 1 base, leaving 12 bases between the germline ends. The CDR3, as DNA: TGTGCCAGCTCACCGAGGGACAACCAGAACACTGAAGCTTTCTTT. Translated, it gives CASSPRDNQNTEAFF.

This clone was observed once. Written as DNA, the CDR3 is TGTGCCAGCAGCCAAGGGATAATATACGGCTACACCTTC. Translated, it gives CASSQGIIYGYTF. The chain recombines TRBV3-1 (or the pseudogene TRBV3-2) with TRBJ1-2; no clear D gene. This CDR3 is built from 13 residues. In germline, CDR1 is LGHDT, CDR2 YNNKEL (reference sequence). Trimming shortened V by 1 base and J by 8 bases, and 11 bases separated the two germline ends.

This rearrangement joins TRBV15 to TRBJ1-3; 10 nucleotides match TRBD1. V was pared by 3 bases and J by 0 bases, with 5 bases of the junction left unmatched. CDR1 and CDR2 from the germline V gene are LNHNV and YYDKDF (reference sequence). The CDR3 contains 17 residues. The CDR3 protein is CATSRDRGLSSGNTIYF. The CDR3 nucleotides read TGTGCCACCAGCAGGGACAGGGGGTTAAGCTCTGGAAACACCATATATTTT.

V gene TRBV6-2 or TRBV6-3 combines with J gene TRBJ1-1; perhaps TRBD1 as D (6 bases). V was shortened by 5 bases and J by 5 bases, with 18 bases between the two germline ends. CDR3 size: 15 residues. Per germline, CDR1 MNHEY and CDR2 SVGEGT. The CDR3 sequence is CASSNPGTPGTEAFF. The CDR3 DNA reads as TGTGCCAGCAGTAATCCCGGGACACCGGGAACTGAAGCTTTCTTT.

This clone turned up a few times. V and J are TRBV14 and TRBJ1-2; unclear D gene. Trimming shortened V by 8 bases and J by 4 bases, and 14 bases separated the two germline ends. CDR3 length: 13 amino acids. Germline CDR1 and CDR2: SGHDN and FVKESK. This chain's CDR3 is CASGGRALYGYTF. The DNA for the CDR3 is TGTGCCAGCGGTGGACGTGCCCTCTATGGCTACACCTTC.

The CDR3 region is CASSDLEGGNYGYTF. The CDR3 DNA sequence: TGTGCCAGCAGTGATCTCGAGGGGGGTAACTATGGCTACACCTTC. The chain carries TRBV25-1 and TRBJ1-2, with a weak D call TRBD1 (6 bases). The length of the CDR3 is 15 residues. Trimming stripped 3 bases from V and 1 base from J, with 12 bases between. Per the germline V gene, CDR1 is MGHDK and CDR2 is SYGVNS.

This clone showed up just a few times. The chain combines TRBV10-1 with TRBJ2-2; D possibly corresponds to TRBD2 (5 bases). V lost 6 bases and J 8 bases, leaving 13 bases between the germline ends. Germline loops: CDR1 WNHNN, CDR2 SYGVQD (reference sequence). This CDR3 region has 13 residues. CDR3 DNA sequence: TGCGCCAGCAGCAGAGCCGGGGAGGGGGAGCTGTTTTTT. Translated, it gives CASSRAGEGELFF.

The V call is TRBV4-1, the J call TRBJ2-1, with 8 nucleotides matching TRBD1. Germline CDR1 MGHRA, CDR2 YSYEKL. V gave up 1 base and J gave up 7 bases; unmatched junction bases: 3. The CDR3 is 14 amino acids. The CDR3 coding sequence is TGCGCCAGCAGCCAAGGACAGGGGAGGAATGAGCAGTTCTTC. Translation: CASSQGQGRNEQFF.